Following are 22 T cell receptor beta chains from one sample sequenced in a study of Ad26.COV2.S vaccination and SARS-CoV-2 variants. Assay: immunoSEQ multiplex PCR; the TCRdb copy retains only in-frame clones and omits some. The sample contains roughly 510,000 clones, roughly 87% of which appear only once. The treatment is: roughly 19 received Ad26.COV2.S at low or high dose, single or two shots; roughly 5 received placebo; per-sample allocation not given. After the first vaccine or placebo injection, samples were drawn on day 63. Material: peripheral blood, obtained in a trial of Ad26.COV2.S vaccine versus placebo. These receptors were taken from a person between 18 and 65 years old who received the Ad26.COV2.S COVID-19 vaccine or a placebo.

This chain uses TRBV28 with TRBJ2-1, with D possibly being TRBD1 (5 bases). There are 13 residues in the CDR3. Germline CDR1 is MDHEN and CDR2 is SYDVKM. Trimming took 11 bases from V and 6 from J, leaving 17 bases between them. The CDR3 bases are TGTGCCTACAAACGCCAGGGTGGCAATGAGCAGTTCTTC. Protein: CAYKRQGGNEQFF.

This chain uses TRBV28 with TRBJ2-1; TRBD2 matches 7 bases. V shed 6 bases, J shed 4 bases, and the junction held 6 bases outside the gene matches. Germline loops: CDR1 MDHEN, CDR2 SYDVKM. This CDR3 contains 14 residues. The CDR3 sequence: CASSPGGGYNEQFF. The CDR3 DNA is TGTGCCAGCAGCCCTGGGGGGGGTTACAATGAGCAGTTCTTC.

The gene calls are TRBV6-5 and TRBJ1-1, with TRBD1 matching 11 bases. This CDR3 is built from 15 residues. Germline CDR1 and CDR2: MNHEY and SVGAGI. J was trimmed by 3 bases and V by 6 bases; bases with no gene match: 6. CDR3 sequence reads: CASRGQGALYTEAFF. Written as DNA, the CDR3 is TGTGCCAGCAGAGGACAGGGGGCATTGTACACTGAAGCTTTCTTT.

The table lists this clone with many counts. The V and J genes are TRBV2 and TRBJ1-1; D uncertain. The V gene's germline CDR1 is SNHLY and CDR2 FYNNEI. The CDR3 has 14 amino acids. V dropped 6 bases and J dropped 1 base, with 12 bases sitting between them. Here the CDR3 reads CASRQRETNTEAFF. For the CDR3, the DNA is TGTGCCAGCAGACAGCGGGAGACGAACACTGAAGCTTTCTTT.

The chain uses TRBV3-1 (or the pseudogene TRBV3-2) and TRBJ2-1; tentatively, D is TRBD2 (6 bases). Trimming cost V 1 base and J 4 bases, with 11 bases left between them. This CDR3 contains 15 residues. Germline CDR1 is LGHDT and CDR2 is YNNKEL (reference sequence). The CDR3 DNA follows: TGTGCCAGCAGCCAAGGGGACGGGAGTTACAATGAGCAGTTCTTC. It encodes CASSQGDGSYNEQFF.

In its sample, this clone was seen many times. The gene calls are TRBV5-6 and TRBJ1-2, with D hard to call. V gave up 4 bases and J gave up 5 bases, with 18 bases separating them. The CDR3 contains 15 residues. Germline CDR1 is SGHDT and CDR2 is YYEEEE. The CDR3 region has the DNA TGTGCCAGCAGCGTACGAACGGTCGGGGATTATGGCTACACCTTC. Encoded protein: CASSVRTVGDYGYTF.

The chain couples TRBV6-2 or TRBV6-3 to TRBJ1-1; a weak D match, TRBD1 (5 bases). Trimming took 2 bases from V and 6 from J, leaving 16 bases between them. The germline V gene encodes CDR1 MNHEY and CDR2 SVGEGT. The CDR3 extends over 15 amino acids. The CDR3 protein is CASSYPGRGDPEAFF. The CDR3 nucleotides read TGTGCCAGCAGTTACCCGGGACGGGGGGACCCTGAAGCTTTCTTT.

This clone appeared once. V gene TRBV2 combines with J gene TRBJ1-2; TRBD1 matches at 8 bases. Looked up from germline, CDR1 is SNHLY and CDR2 is FYNNEI. CDR3 length: 13 residues. V shed 6 bases and J 5 bases; nucleotides not matched to a gene: 5. Written as DNA, the CDR3 is TGTGCCAGCAGCCGGGACAGGCTTTATGGCTACACCTTC. Residues: CASSRDRLYGYTF.

This chain joins TRBV6-5 and TRBJ2-3; D gene unclear. This CDR3 has 13 amino acids. CDR1 and CDR2 from the germline V gene are MNHEY and SVGAGI. V was shortened by 0 bases and J by 4 bases, with 5 bases between the two germline ends. CDR3 protein: CASSYSTSDTQYF. The CDR3 region has the DNA TGTGCCAGCAGTTACTCGACGTCAGATACGCAGTATTTT.

The V call is TRBV28, the J call TRBJ1-1, with TRBD1 identical over 7 bases. The CDR3 extends over 13 amino acids. The trim removed 3 bases at V and 5 bases at J, leaving 3 bases unmatched. Germline loops: CDR1 MDHEN, CDR2 SYDVKM. The CDR3 sequence: CASSFHRGTEAFF. The CDR3 nucleotides read TGTGCCAGCAGTTTCCACAGGGGAACTGAAGCTTTCTTT.

This clone was observed a handful of times. The V and J genes are TRBV2 and TRBJ2-3; TRBD2 agrees at 12 bases. Unmatched junction bases numbered 21, after V lost 5 bases and J lost 15 bases. The CDR3 extends over 17 amino acids. The germline gives CDR1 SNHLY, CDR2 FYNNEI. CDR3: CASSLPTPGLAGLLGYF. The CDR3, as DNA: TGTGCCAGCAGTTTACCTACTCCGGGACTAGCGGGCCTCCTTGGCTATTTT.

Only a few counts were recorded for this clone. The chain carries TRBV16 and TRBJ1-2; 9 bases map to TRBD1. Germline V gene sequence: CDR1 KGHSY, CDR2 FQNENV. The J segment lost 7 bases and the V segment lost 4 bases, leaving 4 bases of the junction unmatched. The CDR3 consists of 13 residues. This chain's CDR3 is CASSRGTGSGYTF. Written as DNA, the CDR3 is TGTGCCAGCAGCCGAGGGACAGGGAGTGGCTACACCTTC. Drawing the rest from reference TRBV16 and TRBJ1-2, the complete variable domain is GEEVAQTPKHLVRGEGQKAKLYCAPIKGHSYVFWYQQVLKNEFKFLISFQNENVFDETGMPKERFSAKCLPNSPCSLEIQATKLEDSAVYFCASSRGTGSGYTFGSGTRLTVV.

This chain connects TRBV29-1 to TRBJ2-7; TRBD2 matches at 11 bases. The CDR3 is made up of 15 amino acids. Germline V gives CDR1 SQVTM, CDR2 ANQGSEA. V was clipped by 4 bases and J by 0 bases; unmatched bases: 5. CDR3 sequence: CSVARTSGFSYEQYF. The CDR3 DNA follows: TGCAGCGTTGCCCGGACTAGCGGGTTCTCCTACGAGCAGTACTTC.

The chain links TRBV7-8 to TRBJ2-2, with D unresolved. This CDR3 has 12 amino acids. Germline V gene lookup returns CDR1 SGHVS and CDR2 FQNEAQ. V was trimmed by 5 bases and J by 7 bases, leaving 8 bases between them. Here the CDR3 DNA reads TGTGCCAGCAGCCGCGACATCGGGGAGCTGTTTTTT. Protein: CASSRDIGELFF.

The V and J genes are TRBV28 and TRBJ2-5; D might be TRBD1 or TRBD2, each matching 5 bases. The CDR3 runs to 15 residues. Germline V gene lookup returns CDR1 MDHEN and CDR2 SYDVKM. Trimming took off 4 bases at V and 5 bases at J, with 17 bases between the two ends. The CDR3 reads CASSSGPRGRETQYF. CDR3 nucleotides: TGTGCCAGCAGTTCGGGACCCCGGGGTAGGGAGACCCAGTACTTC. Supplemented by reference TRBV28 and TRBJ2-5, the full variable domain reads DVKVTQSSRYLVKRTGEKVFLECVQDMDHENMFWYRQDPGLGLRLIYFSYDVKMKEKGDIPEGYSVSREKKERFSLILESASTNQTSMYLCASSSGPRGRETQYFGPGTRLLVL.

The chain links TRBV2 to TRBJ2-2; weak D call: TRBD2 (5 bases). Germline lookup yields CDR1 SNHLY and CDR2 FYNNEI. V lost 6 bases to trimming and J lost 5 bases, with 16 bases between them. This CDR3 region has 15 residues. The CDR3 DNA is TGTGCCAGCAGCCTGGAGGAGGCGAGTACCGGGGAGCTGTTTTTT. Translated: CASSLEEASTGELFF. Filled out from reference TRBV2 and TRBJ2-2, the complete variable domain reads EPEVTQTPSHQVTQMGQEVILRCVPISNHLYFYWYRQILGQKVEFLVSFYNNEISEKSEIFDDQFSVERPDGSNFTLKIRSTKLEDSAMYFCASSLEEASTGELFFGEGSRLTVL.

The chain combines TRBV6-1 with TRBJ2-7, with D tentatively TRBD1 (7 bases). Looked up from germline, CDR1 is MNHNS and CDR2 is SASEGT. V gave up 1 base and J gave up 3 bases, with 13 bases separating them. The CDR3 has 15 amino acids. The DNA of the CDR3 is TGTGCCAGCAGTGAAGGGGGGGACAGCAGCTACGAGCAGTACTTC. Amino acids: CASSEGGDSSYEQYF.

The J gene is TRBJ2-1, the V gene TRBV9; D is tentatively TRBD1 or TRBD2 (5 bases each). The germline V gene encodes CDR1 SGDLS and CDR2 YYNGEE. The CDR3 sequence is 16 residues long. V dropped 3 bases and J dropped 0 bases, with 13 bases sitting between them. CDR3 protein: CASSASGLRSYNEQFF. Written as DNA, the CDR3 is TGTGCCAGCAGCGCCTCGGGGCTCCGCTCCTACAATGAGCAGTTCTTC. Looking up the rest from reference TRBV9 and TRBJ2-1 gives the full variable domain: DSGVTQTPKHLITATGQRVTLRCSPRSGDLSVYWYQQSLDQGLQFLIQYYNGEERAKGNILERFSAQQFPDLHSELNLSSLELGDSALYFCASSASGLRSYNEQFFGPGTRLTVL.

This clone was detected a few times. The chain uses TRBV19 and TRBJ2-2; D unclear. The CDR3 loop spans 12 amino acids. Trimming removed 6 bases at V and 7 bases at J, with 9 bases between. The germline CDR1 and CDR2 sequences are LNHDA and SQIVND (reference sequence). CDR3 protein: CASRKAGGELFF. The DNA of the CDR3 is TGTGCCAGTAGGAAGGCTGGCGGGGAGCTGTTTTTT.

This sequence joins TRBV19 and TRBJ1-1; D is unclear. V lost 5 bases to trimming and J lost 3 bases, with 7 bases between them. Looked up from germline, CDR1 is LNHDA and CDR2 is SQIVND (reference sequence). The CDR3 has 12 residues. Here the CDR3 reads CASSDEDTEAFF. CDR3 bases: TGTGCCAGTAGTGACGAGGACACTGAAGCTTTCTTT.

The chain carries TRBV7-7 and TRBJ2-2, with D possibly TRBD1 on 6 matching bases. The CDR3 runs 15 residues. Germline V gives CDR1 SSHAT, CDR2 FNYEAQ (reference sequence). V lost 1 base and J 4 bases, leaving 10 bases between the germline ends. The CDR3 is CASSLDRASTGELFF. CDR3 in DNA: TGTGCCAGCAGCTTAGACAGGGCGAGCACCGGGGAGCTGTTTTTT. The variable domain in full, completed from reference TRBV7-7 and TRBJ2-2, reads GAGVSQSPRYKVTKRGQDVTLRCDPISSHATLYWYQQALGQGPEFLTYFNYEAQPDKSGLPSDRFSAERPEGSISTLTIQRTEQRDSAMYRCASSLDRASTGELFFGEGSRLTVL.

This sequence joins TRBV20-1 and TRBJ1-2; TRBD1 is a possible D gene (5 bases). V was cut by 2 bases and J by 14 bases, with 15 bases left in between. The CDR3 contains 11 residues. Germline V gene sequence: CDR1 DFQATT, CDR2 SNEGSKA (reference sequence). The CDR3 nucleotides are TGCAGTGCTAGACGTTCAGGGACTTATACCTTC. It encodes CSARRSGTYTF.